The rows below give T cell receptor beta chains drawn from one sample of a study of CD8 T cells in Susac syndrome. Via MiXCR, TCRdb re-called the immunoSEQ multiplex PCR reads, giving one row per CDR3 protein. The sample holds approximately 130,000 distinct CDR3 sequences, around nine tenths seen once. Input material: CD8+ T cells from PBMCs. The receptor set was obtained from a human donor with multiple sclerosis. CDR3s include the opening cysteine and the closing phenylalanine or tryptophan. The D gene is left open where the match is weak.

>TRBV20-1|TRBJ1-1|.
CSISEMNTEAFF
>TRBV7-9|TRBJ1-1|.
CASSLDFIHTEAFF
>TRBV28|TRBJ1-3|.
CASSSLVLRLDSGNTIYF
>TRBV29-1|TRBJ2-7|.
CSITTGVEQYF
>TRBV6-5|TRBJ1-2|TRBD1
CASSRQGPTYGYTF
>TRBV6-6|TRBJ2-7|TRBD1
CASSGTGRPYEQYF
>TRBV20-1|TRBJ1-1|.
CSVRTEEAFF
>TRBV5-6|TRBJ2-1|.
CASSLGTPHEQFF
>TRBV4-1|TRBJ1-1|.
CASSQPKGAEEAFF
>TRBV7-9|TRBJ1-4|TRBD1
CASSLATGGGKELFF
>TRBV5-1|TRBJ1-2|.
CASSLARLGSPYGYTF
>TRBV19|TRBJ1-1|.
CASSSTDAAEAFF
>TRBV9|TRBJ2-1|.
CASRETGYNEQFF
>TRBV10-3|TRBJ2-3|.
CAISESWGATDTQYF